A single sample gave rise to the 4 T cell receptor beta chains below, sequenced in a study of T-cell memory formation after mild COVID-19. TCRdb fed the 5' RACE reads into MiXCR, producing one record per CDR3 protein. This table holds nearly 110,000 distinct CDR3 sequences, approximately 14% found once. The sequencing input was PBMCs or a T cell subset sorted from them (not recorded which). The receptors derive from a man aged 18 to 35 who had mild COVID-19 (a few samples of this study predate the infection). Cell type and time point are not known.

The rearrangement uses TRBV7-6 and TRBJ2-7, with a tentative D call TRBD2 (6 bases). The CDR3 runs 14 residues. Trimming pared 3 bases from V and 1 base from J, leaving 10 bases between. The germline gives CDR1 SGHVS, CDR2 FNYEAQ. The CDR3, as DNA: TGTGCCAGCAGCTTTGGGACTGATTCCTACGAGCAGTACTTC. This sequence encodes CASSFGTDSYEQYF.

In this sample, this clonotype turned up a few times. The chain combines TRBV5-1 with TRBJ2-3; possibly TRBD1 for D (5 bases). Trimming pared 4 bases from V and 1 base from J, leaving 13 bases between. CDR3 length equals 15 residues. Germline lookup yields CDR1 SGHRS and CDR2 YFSETQ. The CDR3 coding sequence is TGCGCCAGCAGCGTGCAGGGTTGGGGCACAGATACGCAGTATTTT. It is translated as CASSVQGWGTDTQYF.

The chain recombines TRBV4-2 with TRBJ2-3; TRBD2 matches at 14 bases. CDR1 is LGHNA, CDR2 YNFKEQ, per germline. V lost 0 bases to trimming and J lost 0 bases; unmatched junction nucleotides: 8. CDR3 length: 20 residues. The CDR3 spells CASSQDATSGGARSTDTQYF. DNA for the CDR3: TGTGCCAGCAGCCAAGATGCGACTAGCGGGGGGGCCCGGAGCACAGATACGCAGTATTTT.

The chain combines TRBV24-1 with TRBJ2-3, with a tentative D call TRBD2 (5 bases). The germline CDR1 and CDR2 sequences are KGHDR and SFDVKD. Trimming cost V 2 bases and J 7 bases, with 9 bases left between them. The CDR3 length is 13 residues. This CDR3 is CATSDWTGNTQYF. The CDR3 DNA is TGTGCCACCAGTGATTGGACTGGGAATACGCAGTATTTT.